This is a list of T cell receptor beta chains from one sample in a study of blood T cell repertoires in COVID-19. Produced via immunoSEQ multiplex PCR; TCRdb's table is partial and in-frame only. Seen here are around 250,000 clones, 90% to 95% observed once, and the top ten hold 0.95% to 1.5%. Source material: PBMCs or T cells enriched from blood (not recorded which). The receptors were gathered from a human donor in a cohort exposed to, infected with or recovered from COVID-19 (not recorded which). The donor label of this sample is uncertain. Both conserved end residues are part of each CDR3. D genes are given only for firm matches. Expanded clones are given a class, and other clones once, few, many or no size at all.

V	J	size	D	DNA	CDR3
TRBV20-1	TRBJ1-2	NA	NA	TGCAGTGCTAGGTCTAATGGCTACACCTTC	CSARSNGYTF
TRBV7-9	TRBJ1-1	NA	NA	TGTGCCAGCAGGCCAACCAGGGGAGTGAACACTGAAGCTTTCTTT	CASRPTRGVNTEAFF
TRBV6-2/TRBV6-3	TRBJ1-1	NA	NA	TGTGCCAGCAGTCGGGGGGCTTTGAACACTGAAGCTTTCTTT	CASSRGALNTEAFF
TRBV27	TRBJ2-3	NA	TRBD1	TGTGCCAGCAGTAGGACAGGTTGGAGCACAGATACGCAGTATTTT	CASSRTGWSTDTQYF
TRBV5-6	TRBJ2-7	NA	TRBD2	TGTGCCAGCAGCCTTCGGGGGGGGCACGAGCAGTACTTC	CASSLRGGHEQYF
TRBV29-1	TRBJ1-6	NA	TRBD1	TGCAGCGTTAGGGAAACAGGGGAAGGAGATTCACCCCTCCACTTT	CSVRETGEGDSPLHF
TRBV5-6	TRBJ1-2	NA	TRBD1	TGTGCCAGCAGCTTGGTCCAGGGGGATGGCTACACCTTC	CASSLVQGDGYTF
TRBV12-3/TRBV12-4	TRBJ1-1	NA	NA	TGTGCCAGCACCCCACAGATGAACACTGATGCTTTCTTT	CASTPQMNTDAFF
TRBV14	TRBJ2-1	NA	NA	TGTGCCAGCAGCCGGGACTGGACACTCTACAATGAGCAGTTCTTC	CASSRDWTLYNEQFF
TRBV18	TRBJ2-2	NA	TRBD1	TGTGCCAGCTCACCCGCCACAGGGGCGGTCACCGGGGAGCTGTTTTTT	CASSPATGAVTGELFF
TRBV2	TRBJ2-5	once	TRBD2	TGTGCCAGCAGTCCCGGGACTAGAGACGAGACCCAGTACTTC	CASSPGTRDETQYF
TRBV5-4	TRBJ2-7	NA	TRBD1	TGTGCCAGCAGCTTGAAGGACAGGGGCAACGAGCAGTACTTC	CASSLKDRGNEQYF
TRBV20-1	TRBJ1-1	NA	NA	TGCAGTGCCTCTCCAGTCACTGAAGCTTTCTTT	CSASPVTEAFF
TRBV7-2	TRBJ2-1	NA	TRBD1	TGTGCCAGCAGCCCCGACAGGGGGACAATCTCCTACAATGAGCAGTTCTTC	CASSPDRGTISYNEQFF
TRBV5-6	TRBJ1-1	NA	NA	TGTGCCAGCAGCTTGAGGAGGGAGGGGACTGAAGCTTTCTTT	CASSLRREGTEAFF
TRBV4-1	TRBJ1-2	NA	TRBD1	TGCGCCAGCAGCCAACCCGGGACAGGGCGAGGCTACACCTTC	CASSQPGTGRGYTF
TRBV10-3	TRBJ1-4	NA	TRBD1	TGTGCCATCAGCGCGGGACAGGGAAATGAAAAACTGTTTTTT	CAISAGQGNEKLFF
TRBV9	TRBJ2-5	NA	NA	TGTGCCAGCAGCGTAGAGACCGGGAAAGAGGAGACCCAGTACTTC	CASSVETGKEETQYF
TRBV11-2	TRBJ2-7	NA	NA	TGTGCCAGCAGCCCCTTAGGGAACAGGTCAGAATTCGGGCAGTACTTC	CASSPLGNRSEFGQYF
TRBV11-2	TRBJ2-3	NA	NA	TGTGCCAGCAGCTTAGGGGGCGCAAGAAGGGCAGATACGCAGTATTTT	CASSLGGARRADTQYF
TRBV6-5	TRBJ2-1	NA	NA	TGTGCCAGCAGCACTCAGGCCTACAATGAGCAGTTCTTC	CASSTQAYNEQFF
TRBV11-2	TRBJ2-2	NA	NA	TGTGCCAGCAGCCTCTTGAAAAGGGAAGAGGCTGGCGGGATCGGGGAGCTGTTTTTT	CASSLLKREEAGGIGELFF
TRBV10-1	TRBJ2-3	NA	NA	TGCGCCAGCAGTGGCTCCCAGGGGGGATCCACAGATACGCAGTATTTT	CASSGSQGGSTDTQYF
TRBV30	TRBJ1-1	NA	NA	TGTGCCTGGAGACCCCTCGGGACATATGGTGAAGCTTTCTTT	CAWRPLGTYGEAFF
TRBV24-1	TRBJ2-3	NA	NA	TGTGCCACCAGTGATTTGAGTGGCAGGCCTCCAGATACGCAGTATTTT	CATSDLSGRPPDTQYF
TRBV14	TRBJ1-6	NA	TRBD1	TGTGCCAGCAGCCAAGACCTAAAGACAGGGGGATATTCACCCCTCCACTTT	CASSQDLKTGGYSPLHF
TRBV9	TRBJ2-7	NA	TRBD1	TGTGCCAGCGATCCGGGACAGGGAAGCCACGAGCAGTACTTC	CASDPGQGSHEQYF
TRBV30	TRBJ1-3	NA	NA	TGTGCCTGGAGCCCCGGGACTGGAAACACCATATATTTT	CAWSPGTGNTIYF
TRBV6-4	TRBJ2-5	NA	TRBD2	TGTGCCGCTCTAGCGGGGGTGGAGACCCAGTACTTC	CAALAGVETQYF
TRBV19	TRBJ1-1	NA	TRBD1	TGTGCCAGTAGGCCGACAGGGCTGGAGACTGAAGCTTTCTTT	CASRPTGLETEAFF
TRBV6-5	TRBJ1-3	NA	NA	TGTGCCACCTTGGTGGGGGCGGGAAACACCATATATTTT	CATLVGAGNTIYF
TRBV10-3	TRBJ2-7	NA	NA	TGTGCCATCAGCGAGATCGACGAGCAGTACTTC	CAISEIDEQYF
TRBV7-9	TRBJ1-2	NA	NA	TGTGCCAGCAGCCCACCGGCAGGGTTTGACTCTTATGGCTACACCTTC	CASSPPAGFDSYGYTF
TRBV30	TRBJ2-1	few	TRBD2	TGTGCCTGGAGTAGACTAGCGGGGTTGAGGAATGAGCAGTTCTTC	CAWSRLAGLRNEQFF
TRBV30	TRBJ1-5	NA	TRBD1	TGTGCCTGGAGTACCCGGACAGGGAACCAGCCCCAGCATTTT	CAWSTRTGNQPQHF
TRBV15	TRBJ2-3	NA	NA	TGTGCCACCAGCAGAGTCGGCAGGACAGATACGCAGTATTTT	CATSRVGRTDTQYF
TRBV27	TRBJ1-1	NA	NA	TGTGCCAGCAGTTTGGGGCGGAACACTGAAGCTTTCTTT	CASSLGRNTEAFF
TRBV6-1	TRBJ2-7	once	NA	TGTGCCAGCAGTGACGTTAACGAGCAGTACTTC	CASSDVNEQYF
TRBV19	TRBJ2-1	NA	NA	TGTGCCAGTACCCTGGGGGGGCCGGACTACAATGAGCAGTTCTTC	CASTLGGPDYNEQFF
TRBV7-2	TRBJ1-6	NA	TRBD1	TGTGCCAGCAGCTTAGAGGGCAGGGGGAATAATTCACCCCTCCACTTT	CASSLEGRGNNSPLHF
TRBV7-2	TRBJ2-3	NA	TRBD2	TGTGCCAGCAGCTTAAGGCGGGGGGGGAGCACAGATACGCAGTATTTT	CASSLRRGGSTDTQYF
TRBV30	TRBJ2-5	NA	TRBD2	TGTGCCTGGAGTCCCCCCGTCGTCGGGAGGGAGACCCAGTACTTC	CAWSPPVVGRETQYF
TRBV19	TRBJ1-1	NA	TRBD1	TGTGCCAGTTCCACCTCCGGGACAGACGAAGCTTTCTTT	CASSTSGTDEAFF
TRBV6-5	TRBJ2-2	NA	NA	TGTGCCAGCAGTTACGCGGGCGGGGAGCTGTTTTTT	CASSYAGGELFF
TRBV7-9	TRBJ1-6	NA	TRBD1	TGTGCCAGCAGCGGAGGGGGACAGGGACTAATTCCCCTCCACTTT	CASSGGGQGLIPLHF
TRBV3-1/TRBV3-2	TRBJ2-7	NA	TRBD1	TGTGCCAGCAGCCAAGGTTGGACAGGGGAGACCCACTACGAGCAGTACTTC	CASSQGWTGETHYEQYF
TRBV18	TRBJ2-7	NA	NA	TGTGCCAGCTCCCCTCGAGGGATCTACGAGCAGTACTTC	CASSPRGIYEQYF
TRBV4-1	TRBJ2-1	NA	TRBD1	TGCGCCAGCAGCCAATATAGACAGGGACAGCAGTTCTTC	CASSQYRQGQQFF
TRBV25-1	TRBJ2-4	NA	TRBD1	TGTGCCAGCAGTGTGGGACAGGGTTTAGCCAAAAACATTCAGTACTTC	CASSVGQGLAKNIQYF
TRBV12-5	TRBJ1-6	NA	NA	TGTGCTAGTGGCCCTGAAGTCTTTAGTTCACCCCTCCACTTT	CASGPEVFSSPLHF
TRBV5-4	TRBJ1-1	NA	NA	TGTGCCAGCAGCCCACCAACAGGTATGAACACTGAAGCTTTCTTT	CASSPPTGMNTEAFF
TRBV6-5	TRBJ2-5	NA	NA	TGTGCCAGCAGTTCGCCGGGACTTCAAGAGACCCAGTACTTC	CASSSPGLQETQYF
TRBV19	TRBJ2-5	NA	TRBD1	TGTGCCAGTAGTATAGACCAAAAACAGGGGCGAGAGACCCAGTACTTC	CASSIDQKQGRETQYF
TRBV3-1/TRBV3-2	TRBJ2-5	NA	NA	TGTGCCAGCAGCCACCCGAGGGAGGTGGGAGTGGAGTGGGAGACCCAGTACTTC	CASSHPREVGVEWETQYF
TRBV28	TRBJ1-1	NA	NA	TGTGCCACGACTAGGGCGAACACTGAAGCTTTCTTT	CATTRANTEAFF
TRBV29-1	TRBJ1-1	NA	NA	TGCAGCGTTGAAGGTATTCGCGAAACTGAAGCTTTCTTT	CSVEGIRETEAFF
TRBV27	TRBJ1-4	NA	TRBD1	TGTGCCAGCAGGCCGGACAGGGGGCGAATAACTAATGAAAAACTGTTTTTT	CASRPDRGRITNEKLFF
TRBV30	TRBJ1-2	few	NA	TGTGCCTGGAGCGGTTGGGCAGGGGATGGCTACACCTTC	CAWSGWAGDGYTF
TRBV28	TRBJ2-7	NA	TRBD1	TGTGCCAGCATTGCGACAGGGTCAACCTACGAGCAGTACTTC	CASIATGSTYEQYF